This T cell receptor (beta chain) was sequenced during a study of identical twins. Study results and limitations: Reduced insertions were recorded for abundant cord blood beta clonotypes, with no such pattern in memory repertoires. The study based its conclusions on cross-sectional statistical analysis and did not follow the same donors.

A universal primer site was created by template switching, with the cDNA bearing unique molecular identifiers. Each CDR3 protein is one row after TCRdb ran MiXCR on the 5' RACE reads. The table has 300,000 to 400,000 distinct CDR3 sequences, roughly an eighth seen once. Germline lookup yields CDR1 MNHEY and CDR2 SMNVEV (reference sequence). V lost 7 bases and J lost 4; bases outside the gene matches: 6. This CDR3 region has 13 residues. This clonotype occurred a few times. What it binds is not known. These data were also reused for a study on yellow fever vaccine responses in identical twins. That investigation notes: Twins' vaccine T cell response reportedly gave the appearance of partial convergence and partial personalization.

The sequence came from a woman under 30 in good health. Material for sequencing was CD8+ T cells sorted from blood. The V gene is TRBV27, the J gene TRBJ2-5, with TRBD2 matching 7 bases. The CDR3 spells CASMSGEAETQYF. In DNA form, the CDR3 reads TGTGCCAGCATGAGCGGGGAGGCAGAGACCCAGTACTTC.